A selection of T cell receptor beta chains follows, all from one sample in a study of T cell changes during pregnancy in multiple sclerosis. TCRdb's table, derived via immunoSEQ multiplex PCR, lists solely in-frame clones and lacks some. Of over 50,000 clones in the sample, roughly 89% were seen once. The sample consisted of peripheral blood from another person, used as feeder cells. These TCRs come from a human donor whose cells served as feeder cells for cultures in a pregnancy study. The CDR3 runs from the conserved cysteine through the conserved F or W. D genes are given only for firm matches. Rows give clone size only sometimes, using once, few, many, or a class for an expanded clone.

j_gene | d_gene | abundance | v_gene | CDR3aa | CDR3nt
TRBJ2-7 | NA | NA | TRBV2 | CASSVSPDSYEQYF | TGTGCCAGCAGTGTTTCGCCGGACAGCTACGAGCAGTACTTC
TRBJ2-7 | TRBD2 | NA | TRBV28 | CASSLPTSGRISYEQYF | TGTGCCAGCAGTTTACCCACTAGCGGGAGGATCTCCTACGAGCAGTACTTC
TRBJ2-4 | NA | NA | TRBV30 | CAWEWEGANIQYF | TGTGCCTGGGAATGGGAGGGGGCGAACATTCAGTACTTC
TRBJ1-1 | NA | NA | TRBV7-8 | CASSPDSIEAFF | TGTGCCAGCAGCCCCGACAGTATTGAAGCTTTCTTT
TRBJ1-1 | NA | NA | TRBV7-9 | CASLEAGKNTEAFF | TGTGCCAGCCTAGAGGCAGGGAAGAACACTGAAGCTTTCTTT
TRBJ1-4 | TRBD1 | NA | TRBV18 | CASSPLESIGTDNEKLFF | TGTGCCAGCTCACCACTTGAGAGTATCGGGACAGATAATGAAAAACTGTTTTTT
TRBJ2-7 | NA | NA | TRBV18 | CASSPMTGLGGEQYF | TGTGCCAGCTCACCCATGACAGGGCTCGGGGGCGAGCAGTACTTC
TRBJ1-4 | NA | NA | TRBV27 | CASSPRGRIATNEKLFF | TGTGCCAGCAGTCCCCGGGGCAGGATTGCAACTAATGAAAAACTGTTTTTT
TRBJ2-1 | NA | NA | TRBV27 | CASSKRGHNEQFF | TGTGCCAGCAGTAAGAGGGGCCACAATGAGCAGTTCTTC
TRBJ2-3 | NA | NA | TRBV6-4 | CASSGQAGSTDTQYF | TGTGCCAGCAGTGGACAAGCGGGTAGCACAGATACGCAGTATTTT
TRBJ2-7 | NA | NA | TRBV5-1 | CASSLGGARNEQYF | TGCGCCAGCAGCTTGGGGGGGGCGCGGAACGAGCAGTACTTC
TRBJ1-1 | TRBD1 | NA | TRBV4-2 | CASSLETGGSTEAFF | TGTGCCAGCAGCCTTGAGACAGGGGGGAGCACTGAAGCTTTCTTT
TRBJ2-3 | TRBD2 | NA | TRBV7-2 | CASSLVHSSGGDTQYF | TGTGCCAGCAGCTTAGTCCACTCTAGCGGAGGAGATACGCAGTATTTT
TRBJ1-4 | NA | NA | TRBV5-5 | CASRKGNEKLFF | TGTGCCAGCAGAAAGGGTAATGAAAAACTGTTTTTT
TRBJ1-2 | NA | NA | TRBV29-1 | CSVRTALYGYTF | TGCAGCGTCCGGACAGCCCTCTATGGCTACACCTTC
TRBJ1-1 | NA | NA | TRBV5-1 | CASSDSGTRNTEAFF | TGCGCCAGCAGCGATTCCGGGACACGGAACACTGAAGCTTTCTTT
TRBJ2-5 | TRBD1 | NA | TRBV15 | CATSGGQIQETQYF | TGTGCCACCAGCGGGGGACAGATCCAAGAGACCCAGTACTTC
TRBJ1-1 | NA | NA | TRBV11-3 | CASSLEVPGGFLFGAFF | TGTGCCAGCAGCTTAGAAGTACCTGGGGGGTTCTTGTTCGGGGCTTTCTTT
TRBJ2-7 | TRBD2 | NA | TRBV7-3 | CASSRSGGSSYEQYF | TGTGCCAGCAGCCGTAGCGGCGGGAGCTCCTACGAGCAGTACTTC
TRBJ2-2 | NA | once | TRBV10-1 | CASSENTGELFF | TGCGCCAGCAGTGAGAACACCGGGGAGCTGTTTTTT
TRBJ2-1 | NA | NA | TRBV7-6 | CASSLGQANEQFF | TGTGCCAGCAGCTTAGGGCAGGCCAATGAGCAGTTCTTC
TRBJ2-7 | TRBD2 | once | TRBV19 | CASSTSGGAYEQYF | TGTGCCAGTAGTACCTCGGGGGGGGCCTACGAGCAGTACTTC
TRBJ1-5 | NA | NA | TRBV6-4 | CASSVGLSNQPQHF | TGTGCCAGCAGCGTGGGACTTAGCAATCAGCCCCAGCATTTT
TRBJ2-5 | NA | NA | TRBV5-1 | CASSLAFVKGETQYF | TGCGCCAGCAGCTTGGCCTTTGTAAAGGGAGAGACCCAGTACTTC
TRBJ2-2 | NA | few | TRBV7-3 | CASSQGPGELFF | TGTGCCAGCAGCCAGGGGCCCGGGGAGCTGTTTTTT
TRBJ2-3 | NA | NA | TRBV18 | CASSPSSKGDDTQYF | TGTGCCAGCTCACCAAGTAGTAAGGGAGACGATACGCAGTATTTT
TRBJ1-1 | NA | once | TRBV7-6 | CASSLGSTSEAFF | TGTGCCAGCAGCTTAGGGTCGACATCTGAAGCTTTCTTT
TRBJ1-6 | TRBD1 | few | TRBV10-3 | CATTYGQENSPLHF | TGTGCCACGACGTACGGACAGGAAAATTCACCCCTCCACTTT
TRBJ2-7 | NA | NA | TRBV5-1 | CASSRGTVRLEQYF | TGCGCCAGCAGTCGCGGCACCGTGAGGCTCGAGCAGTACTTC
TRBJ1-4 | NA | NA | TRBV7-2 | CASSTGPTNEKLFF | TGTGCCAGCAGTACAGGACCAACTAATGAAAAACTGTTTTTT
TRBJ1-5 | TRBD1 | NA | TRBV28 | CASVTGGAGVWNQPQHF | TGTGCCAGCGTCACAGGGGGCGCCGGGGTTTGGAATCAGCCCCAGCATTTT
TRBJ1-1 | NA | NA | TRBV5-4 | CASSLGLGNTEAFF | TGTGCCAGCAGCTTGGGCCTGGGGAACACTGAAGCTTTCTTT
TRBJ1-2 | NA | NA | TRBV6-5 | CASSFPGLGGYTF | TGTGCCAGCAGTTTCCCCGGGTTGGGTGGCTACACCTTC
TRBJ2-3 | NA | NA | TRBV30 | CASSSTDTQYF | TGTGCCTCTTCTAGCACAGATACGCAGTATTTT
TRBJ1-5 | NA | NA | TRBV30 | CAWSRDSNQPQHF | TGTGCCTGGAGTCGCGATAGCAATCAGCCCCAGCATTTT
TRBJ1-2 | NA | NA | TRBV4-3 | CASSQDTGSGGYTF | TGCGCCAGCAGCCAAGATACGGGATCCGGCGGCTACACCTTC
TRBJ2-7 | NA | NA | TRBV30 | CAWSGGSEQYF | TGTGCCTGGAGTGGAGGGTCCGAGCAGTACTTC
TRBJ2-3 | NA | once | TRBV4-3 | CASSQVGDTQYF | TGCGCCAGCAGCCAAGTGGGGGATACGCAGTATTTT
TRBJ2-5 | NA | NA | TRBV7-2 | CASSLSLGETQYF | TGTGCCAGCAGCTTATCTCTAGGGGAGACCCAGTACTTC